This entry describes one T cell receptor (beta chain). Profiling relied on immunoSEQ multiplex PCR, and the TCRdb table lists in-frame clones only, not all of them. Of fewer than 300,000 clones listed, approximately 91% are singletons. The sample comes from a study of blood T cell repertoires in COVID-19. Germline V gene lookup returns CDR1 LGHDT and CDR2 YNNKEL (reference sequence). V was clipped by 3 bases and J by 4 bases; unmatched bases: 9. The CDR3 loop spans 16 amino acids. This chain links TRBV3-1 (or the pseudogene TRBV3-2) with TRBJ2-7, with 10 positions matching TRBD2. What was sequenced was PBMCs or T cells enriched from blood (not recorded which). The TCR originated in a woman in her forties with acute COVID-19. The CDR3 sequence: CASSQGGTSVVYEQYF. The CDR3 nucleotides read TGTGCCAGCAGCCAGGGCGGGACTAGCGTCGTATACGAGCAGTACTTC.